The source of this TCR beta chain is a study of blood T cell repertoires in COVID-19. Whole-study context: T cells, B-cell-depleted T cells, or PBMCs provided the cDNA or gDNA that served as material.

Clones were sequenced by immunoSEQ multiplex PCR, and TCRdb holds only the in-frame ones, with some missing. The sample contains some 530,000 clones, roughly nine tenths of which appear only once. The V gene end was trimmed by 8 bases and the J gene end by 2 bases; junction bases not matched to a gene: 6. This CDR3 is built from 15 residues. Germline V gene lookup returns CDR1 SGHNT and CDR2 YENEEA. The sequenced material came from PBMCs or T cells enriched from blood (not recorded which). The chain links TRBV11-3 to TRBJ2-4; TRBD1 aligns across 10 bases. The receptor's source is a woman aged 55-69 years who had recovered from COVID-19. The CDR3 nucleotides are TGTGCCAGCTCCCGACAGGGGGCAACCAAAAACATTCAGTACTTC. Amino acids: CASSRQGATKNIQYF.